This T cell receptor beta chain was retrieved from a study of shared clonotypes between healthy human individuals. General study points: Across a few donors, naive CD4 shared roughly 5%, naive CD8 around 3.5%, memory CD4 roughly 2.5%, memory CD8 over 0.3%.

V lost 3 bases and J 7 bases, leaving 10 bases between the germline ends. This CDR3 region has 13 residues. Germline CDR1 reads SNHLY; CDR2 reads FYNNEI. With respect to this clone: No antigen is known for it.

Naive CD8 cells, CD45RO-negative and positively selected for CCR7, excluded terminally differentiated effector memory CD45RA+ cells. Here immunoSEQ multiplex PCR was the method, and the copy in TCRdb shows in-frame clones only, minus some. The sample gives about 2.2 million clones, around 95% of which show up once; over 1.5% is in the top ten. The clonotype originates from a man between 18 and 29 years old in good health. Some clones in this sample may be carry-over from other donors' samples. The chain recombines TRBV2 with TRBJ1-5; D not certain. Sequencing used naive CD8+ T cells from PBMCs. The chain's CDR3 is CASSDFVDQPQHF. The CDR3 region has the DNA TGTGCCAGCAGTGATTTTGTTGACCAGCCCCAGCATTTT.